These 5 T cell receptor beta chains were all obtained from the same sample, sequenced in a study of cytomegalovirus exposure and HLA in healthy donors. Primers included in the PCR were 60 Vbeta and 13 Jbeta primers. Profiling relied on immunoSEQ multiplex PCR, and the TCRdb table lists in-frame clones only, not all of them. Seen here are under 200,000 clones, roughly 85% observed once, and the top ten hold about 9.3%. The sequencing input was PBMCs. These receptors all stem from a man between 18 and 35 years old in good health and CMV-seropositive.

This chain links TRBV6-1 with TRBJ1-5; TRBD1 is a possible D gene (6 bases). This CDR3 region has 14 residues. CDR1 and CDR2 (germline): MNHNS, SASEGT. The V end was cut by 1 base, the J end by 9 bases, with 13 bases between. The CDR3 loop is CASSEGDQQGPQHF. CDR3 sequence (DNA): TGTGCCAGCAGTGAAGGAGACCAACAGGGGCCCCAGCATTTT.

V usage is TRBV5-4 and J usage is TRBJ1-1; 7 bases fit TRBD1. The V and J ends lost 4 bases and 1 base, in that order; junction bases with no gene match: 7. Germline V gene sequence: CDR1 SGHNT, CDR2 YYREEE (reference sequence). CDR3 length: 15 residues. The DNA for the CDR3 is TGTGCCAGCAGCCCCAAGAACAGGGGGAACACTGAAGCTTTCTTT. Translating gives CASSPKNRGNTEAFF. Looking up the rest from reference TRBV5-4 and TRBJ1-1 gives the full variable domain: ETGVTQSPTHLIKTRGQQVTLRCSSQSGHNTVSWYQQALGQGPQFIFQYYREEENGRGNFPPRFSGLQFPNYSSELNVNALELDDSALYLCASSPKNRGNTEAFFGQGTRLTVV.

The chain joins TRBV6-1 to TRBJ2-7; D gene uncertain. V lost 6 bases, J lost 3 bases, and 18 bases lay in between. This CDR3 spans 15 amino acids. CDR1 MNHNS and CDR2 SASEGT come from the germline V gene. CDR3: CASRATRTANYEQYF. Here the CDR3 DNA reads TGTGCCAGCAGGGCAACGCGTACAGCCAACTACGAGCAGTACTTC.

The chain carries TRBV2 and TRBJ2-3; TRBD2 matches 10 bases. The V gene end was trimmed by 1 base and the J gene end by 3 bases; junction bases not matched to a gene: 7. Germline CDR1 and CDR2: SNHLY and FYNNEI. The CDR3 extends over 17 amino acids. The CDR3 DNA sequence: TGTGCCAGCAGTGAAGTAGCACTAGCGGGGTTAACAGATACGCAGTATTTT. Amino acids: CASSEVALAGLTDTQYF.

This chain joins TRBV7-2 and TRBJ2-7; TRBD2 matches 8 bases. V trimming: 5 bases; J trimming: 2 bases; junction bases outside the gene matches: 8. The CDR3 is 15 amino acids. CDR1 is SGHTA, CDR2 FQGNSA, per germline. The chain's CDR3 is CASSKQAGGTYEQYF. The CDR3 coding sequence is TGTGCCAGCAGCAAGCAGGCGGGGGGCACCTACGAGCAGTACTTC.